The 28 T cell receptor beta chains listed next were all sequenced from one sample in a study of T cells in Graves' hyperthyroidism and ophthalmopathy. Amplification of TCR beta CDR3 regions used RNA as the template. Researchers ran a first-round RT-PCR on the TCR CDR3 using the HTBI primer set. TCRdb recomputed calls from the multiplex PCR reads with MiXCR, one row per CDR3 protein. The sample has 620,000 or so distinct CDR3 sequences, roughly 14% seen once; the top ten hold about an eighth. The sample taken for sequencing was blood. All receptors come from a woman aged 45-59 years with Graves' ophthalmopathy.

This clonotype showed up many times. The chain has TRBV27 and TRBJ2-1; 9 nucleotides line up with TRBD2. The CDR3 totals 15 residues. J was trimmed by 6 bases and V by 1 base; bases with no gene match: 4. Germline CDR1 is MNHEY and CDR2 is SMNVEV (reference sequence). The CDR3 DNA reads as TGTGCCAGCAGTTTATTCGGGACTAGCAGCAATGAGCAGTTCTTC. Its protein product is CASSLFGTSSNEQFF.

The chain recombines TRBV18 with TRBJ2-5, with 7 bases that match TRBD2. The CDR3 sequence is 14 residues long. Germline CDR1 is KGHSH and CDR2 is LQKENI. The V and J ends lost 4 bases and 2 bases, in that order; junction bases with no gene match: 4. The CDR3 DNA sequence: TGTGCCAGCTCACAGGGACTAACTCAAGAGACCCAGTACTTC. Translation: CASSQGLTQETQYF.

This clonotype was seen at least ten times. V and J are TRBV7-6 and TRBJ2-2; weak D call: TRBD2 (6 bases). CDR1 is SGHVS, CDR2 FNYEAQ, per germline. The ends were cut back, 3 bases at V and 2 bases at J, with 19 bases in the middle. CDR3 length equals 18 residues. CDR3 nucleotides: TGTGCCAGCAGCTTGGCCACCCCCCGCGGGATTAACACCGGGGAGCTGTTTTTT. This translates into CASSLATPRGINTGELFF.

This clonotype was detected ten times or more. This chain uses TRBV20-1 with TRBJ2-5, with TRBD2 matching over 13 bases. Per the germline V gene, CDR1 is DFQATT and CDR2 is SNEGSKA (reference sequence). V dropped 6 bases and J dropped 5; count of bases not matched to a gene: 12. The CDR3 spans 16 residues. The CDR3 reads CSAHTTSGRAPETQYF. The CDR3 nucleotides are TGCAGTGCACATACCACTAGCGGGAGGGCCCCGGAGACCCAGTACTTC.

This clonotype has at least ten counts. The chain carries TRBV12-3 or TRBV12-4 and TRBJ2-5; D remains unclear. The V end was cut by 5 bases, the J end by 8 bases, with 24 bases between. CDR3 size: 16 residues. The CDR3 DNA follows: TGTGCCAGCAGTACGCTAGGTAGACTCCCTCCTGACACCCAGTACTTC. This encodes CASSTLGRLPPDTQYF.

This clonotype was detected ten times or more. This chain joins TRBV5-1 and TRBJ1-1; TRBD1 aligns across 8 bases. The length of the CDR3 is 15 residues. J gave up 0 bases and V 4 bases, and 5 bases lay outside the gene matches. Germline assignment: CDR1 SGHRS and CDR2 YFSETQ. CDR3 in amino acids: CASSGMTGVNTEAFF. Written as DNA, the CDR3 is TGCGCCAGCAGCGGAATGACAGGGGTGAACACTGAAGCTTTCTTT.

This clonotype was counted a few times. The chain couples TRBV4-1 to TRBJ2-2; TRBD1 agrees at 8 bases. The junction had 8 bases not matched to a gene; V was cut back by 0 bases and J by 5 bases. The CDR3 is 17 amino acids. The germline V gene has CDR1 MGHRA and CDR2 YSYEKL. CDR3: CASSQDFGQGLTGELFF. The CDR3 region has the DNA TGCGCCAGCAGCCAAGATTTTGGACAGGGCTTAACCGGGGAGCTGTTTTTT.

This clonotype was detected ten times or more. The chain links TRBV7-8 to TRBJ2-1, with unresolved D. Deletions cut 1 base from V and 3 bases from J, with 10 bases between. This CDR3 has 15 residues. Germline CDR1 and CDR2: SGHVS and FQNEAQ. The CDR3 loop reads CASSLDKGRYNEQFF. CDR3 sequence (DNA): TGTGCCAGCAGCTTAGATAAGGGCCGCTACAATGAGCAGTTCTTC.

This clonotype appeared many times. The gene calls are TRBV7-9 and TRBJ2-3, with TRBD2 matching over 11 bases. The CDR3 length is 16 residues. Germline-derived CDR1 and CDR2 are SEHNR and FQNEAQ (reference sequence). J gave up 1 base and V 5 bases, and 5 bases lay outside the gene matches. CDR3 protein: CASSMGLADRTDTQYF. In DNA form, the CDR3 reads TGTGCCAGCAGCATGGGACTAGCGGACCGCACAGATACGCAGTATTTT.

The sample holds a few counts of this clonotype. This rearrangement joins TRBV19 to TRBJ1-1, with D perhaps matching TRBD1 (6 bases). Trimming took 5 bases from V and 6 from J, leaving 16 bases between them. The CDR3 totals 14 residues. Germline V lookup: CDR1 LNHDA, CDR2 SQIVND (reference sequence). The CDR3 DNA sequence: TGTGCCAGTAGTGGGTCAGGGGTTATCGCTGAAGCTTTCTTT. Amino acid sequence: CASSGSGVIAEAFF.

There are many counts of this clonotype. This rearrangement joins TRBV7-2 to TRBJ2-2, with 12 bases fitting TRBD2. The CDR3 consists of 17 residues. With V trimmed by 5 bases and J by 2 bases, 6 bases remained unmatched. Germline V CDR1 and CDR2: SGHTA, FQGNSA. CDR3 sequence (DNA): TGTGCCAGCAGCCTCGGACTAGCGGGACCAAACACCGGGGAGCTGTTTTTT. Its translation: CASSLGLAGPNTGELFF.

CDR3 protein: CAISPGQGSSYNSPLHF. CDR3 bases: TGTGCCATCAGCCCCGGACAGGGGAGCTCCTATAATTCACCCCTCCACTTT. The chain recombines TRBV10-3 with TRBJ1-6; 9 positions agree with TRBD1. Germline lookup yields CDR1 ENHRY and CDR2 SYGVKD. J was trimmed by 0 bases and V by 6 bases; bases with no gene match: 6. The CDR3 runs to 17 residues.

The table lists this clonotype with many counts. The chain is built from TRBV7-2 and TRBJ2-2, with 12 bases identical to TRBD1. The CDR3 consists of 16 residues. Looked up from germline, CDR1 is SGHTA and CDR2 is FQGNSA. V lost 2 bases to trimming and J lost 10 bases; unmatched junction nucleotides: 8. This chain's CDR3 is CASSLNRDRGREELFF. Written as DNA, the CDR3 is TGTGCCAGCAGCTTAAATAGGGACAGGGGGCGCGAGGAGCTGTTTTTT.

This chain uses TRBV18 with TRBJ1-1; no clear D. The V gene's germline CDR1 is KGHSH and CDR2 LQKENI. Trimming cost V 5 bases and J 6 bases, with 10 bases left between them. CDR3 length: 12 amino acids. The CDR3 region has the DNA TGTGCCAGCTCAAGACTGCTGGCTGAAGCTTTCTTT. This gives the protein CASSRLLAEAFF.

This clonotype was seen many times. The J gene is TRBJ2-7, the V gene TRBV11-2; possible D gene TRBD2, 6 bases. The CDR3 length is 15 residues. Per the germline V gene, CDR1 is SGHAT and CDR2 is FQNNGV. V was cut by 7 bases and J by 4 bases, with 20 bases left in between. CDR3 residues: CASKQAGSGLYEQYF. The CDR3 region has the DNA TGTGCCAGCAAACAAGCCGGTTCGGGACTTTACGAGCAGTACTTC.

This clonotype has only a few counts. The chain is built from TRBV24-1 and TRBJ1-6, with TRBD1 matching 8 bases. With V trimmed by 1 base and J by 15 bases, 10 bases remained unmatched. The CDR3 is 15 amino acids. Germline assignment: CDR1 KGHDR and CDR2 SFDVKD. The CDR3 is CATSDFKEDRGRLHF. The CDR3 DNA follows: TGTGCCACCAGTGATTTTAAGGAAGACAGGGGTCGCCTCCACTTT.

In its sample, this clonotype was seen many times. The J gene is TRBJ2-3, the V gene TRBV12-3 or TRBV12-4, with 12 bases fitting TRBD2. Trimming removed 10 bases from V and 4 bases from J; junction bases left unmatched: 9. The CDR3 has 15 amino acids. For the CDR3, the DNA is TGTGCCATCCTCCGACTAGCGGGAGAGCCAGATACGCAGTATTTT. This gives the protein CAILRLAGEPDTQYF.

There are many counts of this clonotype. The chain recombines TRBV27 with TRBJ2-3, with a possible D match to TRBD2 (6 bases). Germline V lookup: CDR1 MNHEY, CDR2 SMNVEV (reference sequence). Between the trimmed V and J ends, which lost 5 bases and 2 bases, there was a span of 11 bases. The CDR3 loop spans 14 amino acids. The CDR3 DNA sequence: TGTGCCAGCAGTCTGGGACTCCTCACAGATACGCAGTATTTT. Amino acid sequence: CASSLGLLTDTQYF.

This clonotype was observed once. In DNA, the CDR3 is TGCAGTGCTAGAGAAGGTAGCGGGTTCGGGTACGAGCAGTACTTC. Its translation: CSAREGSGFGYEQYF. This sequence joins TRBV20-1 and TRBJ2-7; TRBD2 matches at 7 bases. The CDR3 is made up of 15 amino acids. J gave up 4 bases and V 0 bases, and 9 bases lay outside the gene matches. Germline V gives CDR1 DFQATT, CDR2 SNEGSKA (reference sequence).

This clonotype was observed at least ten times. J is TRBJ2-2 and V is TRBV20-1; possible D gene TRBD2, 6 bases. The CDR3 runs 15 residues. Trimming removed 0 bases from V and 8 bases from J, with 16 bases in between. CDR1 is DFQATT and CDR2 is SNEGSKA in the germline V gene (reference sequence). CDR3 sequence: CSARDRIWGTGELFF. CDR3 bases: TGCAGTGCTAGAGATAGGATCTGGGGGACTGGGGAGCTGTTTTTT.

In nucleotides, the CDR3 is TGCGCCAGCAGCCCCCCACTAGTTGGCAATGAGCAGTTCTTC. Translated: CASSPPLVGNEQFF. The rearrangement uses TRBV5-1 and TRBJ2-1; possible D gene TRBD2, 5 bases. Germline lookup yields CDR1 SGHRS and CDR2 YFSETQ. This CDR3 is 14 amino acids long. The V end was cut by 4 bases, the J end by 6 bases, with 14 bases between.

This clonotype was seen ten or more times. The chain employs TRBV6-5 and TRBJ1-1, with 8 bases lining up with TRBD1. The CDR3 consists of 16 residues. CDR1 and CDR2 (germline): MNHEY, SVGAGI. Unmatched junction bases numbered 6, after V lost 0 bases and J lost 3 bases. The CDR3 is CASSYSIAGGHTEAFF. The DNA for the CDR3 is TGTGCCAGCAGTTACTCGATCGCAGGGGGCCACACTGAAGCTTTCTTT.

There are many counts of this clonotype. The chain links TRBV30 to TRBJ1-2; 11 nucleotides match TRBD1. This CDR3 comprises 14 residues. The ends lost 4 bases at V and 8 bases at J; junction bases unmatched: 9. Germline V gene lookup returns CDR1 GTSNPN and CDR2 SVGIG (reference sequence). CDR3 loop: CAWTKGTGGDGYTF. The CDR3 DNA is TGTGCCTGGACTAAAGGGACAGGGGGTGACGGCTACACCTTC.

This chain joins TRBV20-1 and TRBJ2-7, with 11 bases lining up with TRBD2. The CDR3 extends over 17 amino acids. Per germline, CDR1 DFQATT and CDR2 SNEGSKA (reference sequence). Germline trimming cut 2 bases from V and 2 bases from J; bases unmatched to any gene: 11. CDR3 in DNA: TGCAGTGCTAGAAAGCCTAGCGGGAGGACGGTCACCTACGAGCAGTACTTC. Translated, it gives CSARKPSGRTVTYEQYF.

This clonotype has a count of ten or more. The gene calls are TRBV5-1 and TRBJ2-3; 7 nucleotides line up with TRBD2. This CDR3 contains 15 residues. With 6 bases clipped from V and 2 bases from J, the junction kept 9 bases outside the gene matches. CDR1 and CDR2 (germline): SGHRS, YFSETQ. For the CDR3, the DNA is TGCGCCAGCACCCCTTATCGGGGGGACACAGATACGCAGTATTTT. This translates into CASTPYRGDTDTQYF.

This clonotype was seen many times. The chain has TRBV24-1 and TRBJ2-3; D is possibly TRBD1 or TRBD2 (5 bases each). V gave up 3 bases and J gave up 2 bases, with 11 bases separating them. In germline, CDR1 is KGHDR, CDR2 SFDVKD. The CDR3 loop spans 15 amino acids. CDR3 bases: TGTGCCACCAGTGATAAACAGGAGGCCACAGATACGCAGTATTTT. It encodes CATSDKQEATDTQYF.

The chain combines TRBV6-1 with TRBJ1-1; 7 bases agree with TRBD1. Unmatched junction bases numbered 9, after V lost 6 bases and J lost 8 bases. This CDR3 is 13 amino acids long. Germline CDR1 MNHNS, CDR2 SASEGT. The CDR3 loop reads CASRKTGNGEAFF. CDR3 nucleotides: TGTGCCAGCAGAAAGACAGGGAATGGGGAAGCTTTCTTT.

This clonotype has only a few counts. The chain has TRBV6-1 and TRBJ2-3; a weak D match, TRBD2 (6 bases). Germline V lookup: CDR1 MNHNS, CDR2 SASEGT. There are 16 residues in the CDR3. The V and J ends lost 0 bases and 7 bases respectively, with 17 bases between them. The CDR3 loop reads CASSEAGDSRFHTQYF. The CDR3 nucleotides read TGTGCCAGCAGTGAAGCGGGGGACTCCCGGTTTCATACGCAGTATTTT.